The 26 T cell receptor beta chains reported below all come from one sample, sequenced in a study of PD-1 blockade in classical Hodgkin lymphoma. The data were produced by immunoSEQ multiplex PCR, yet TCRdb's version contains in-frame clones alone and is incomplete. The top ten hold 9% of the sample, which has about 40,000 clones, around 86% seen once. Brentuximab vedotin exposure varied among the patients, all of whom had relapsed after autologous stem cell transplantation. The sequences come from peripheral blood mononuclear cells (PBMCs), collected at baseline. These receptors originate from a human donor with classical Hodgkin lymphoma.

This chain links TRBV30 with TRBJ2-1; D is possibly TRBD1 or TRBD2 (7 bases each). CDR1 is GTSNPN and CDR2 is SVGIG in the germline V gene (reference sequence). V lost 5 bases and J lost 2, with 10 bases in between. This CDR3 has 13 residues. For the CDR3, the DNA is TGTGCCTGGGCAGGGGGGGCCTACAATGAGCAGTTCTTC. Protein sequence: CAWAGGAYNEQFF.

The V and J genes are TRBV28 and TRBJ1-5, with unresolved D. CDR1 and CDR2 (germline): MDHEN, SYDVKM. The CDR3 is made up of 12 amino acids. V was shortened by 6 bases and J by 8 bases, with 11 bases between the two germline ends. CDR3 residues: CASSLPGEPQHF. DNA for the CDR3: TGTGCCAGCAGCCTTCCCGGTGAGCCCCAGCATTTT. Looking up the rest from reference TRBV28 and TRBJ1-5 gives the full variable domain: DVKVTQSSRYLVKRTGEKVFLECVQDMDHENMFWYRQDPGLGLRLIYFSYDVKMKEKGDIPEGYSVSREKKERFSLILESASTNQTSMYLCASSLPGEPQHFGDGTRLSIL.

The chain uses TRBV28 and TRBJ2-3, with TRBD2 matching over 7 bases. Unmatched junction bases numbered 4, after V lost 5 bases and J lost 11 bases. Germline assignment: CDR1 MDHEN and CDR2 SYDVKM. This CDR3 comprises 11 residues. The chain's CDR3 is CASSSGIRQYF. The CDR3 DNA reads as TGTGCCAGCAGTAGCGGGATAAGGCAGTATTTT. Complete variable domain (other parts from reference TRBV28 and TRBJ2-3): DVKVTQSSRYLVKRTGEKVFLECVQDMDHENMFWYRQDPGLGLRLIYFSYDVKMKEKGDIPEGYSVSREKKERFSLILESASTNQTSMYLCASSSGIRQYFGPGTRLTVL.

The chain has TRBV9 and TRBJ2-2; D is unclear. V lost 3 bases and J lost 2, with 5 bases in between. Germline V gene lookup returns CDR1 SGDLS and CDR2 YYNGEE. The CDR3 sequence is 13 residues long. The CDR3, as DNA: TGTGCCAGCAGCGGAGGTAACACCGGGGAGCTGTTTTTT. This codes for CASSGGNTGELFF.

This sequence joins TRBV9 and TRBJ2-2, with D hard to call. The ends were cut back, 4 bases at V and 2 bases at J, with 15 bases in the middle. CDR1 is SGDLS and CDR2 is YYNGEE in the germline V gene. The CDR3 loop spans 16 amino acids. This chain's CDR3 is CASSPERQSNTGELFF. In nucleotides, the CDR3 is TGTGCCAGCAGCCCAGAGCGCCAGAGCAACACCGGGGAGCTGTTTTTT.

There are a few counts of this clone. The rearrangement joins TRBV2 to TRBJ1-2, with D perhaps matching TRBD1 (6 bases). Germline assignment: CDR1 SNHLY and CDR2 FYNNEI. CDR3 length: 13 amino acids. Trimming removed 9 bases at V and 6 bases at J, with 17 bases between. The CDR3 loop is CASLQGRWNGYTF. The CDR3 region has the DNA TGTGCCAGTTTACAGGGCAGGTGGAATGGCTACACCTTC. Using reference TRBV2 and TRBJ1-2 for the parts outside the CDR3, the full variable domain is EPEVTQTPSHQVTQMGQEVILRCVPISNHLYFYWYRQILGQKVEFLVSFYNNEISEKSEIFDDQFSVERPDGSNFTLKIRSTKLEDSAMYFCASLQGRWNGYTFGSGTRLTVV.

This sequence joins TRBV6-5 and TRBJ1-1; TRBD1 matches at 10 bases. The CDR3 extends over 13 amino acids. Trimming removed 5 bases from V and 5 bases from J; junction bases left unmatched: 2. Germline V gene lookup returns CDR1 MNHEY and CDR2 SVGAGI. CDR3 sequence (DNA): TGTGCCAGCAGTCAGGACAGGGGGACTGAAGCTTTCTTT. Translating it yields CASSQDRGTEAFF.

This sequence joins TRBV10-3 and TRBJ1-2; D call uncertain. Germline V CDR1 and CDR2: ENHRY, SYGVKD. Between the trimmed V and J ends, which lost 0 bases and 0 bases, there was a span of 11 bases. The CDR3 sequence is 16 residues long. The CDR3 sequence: CAISESMRVTNYGYTF. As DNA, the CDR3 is TGTGCCATCAGTGAGTCGATGAGGGTGACTAACTATGGCTACACCTTC.

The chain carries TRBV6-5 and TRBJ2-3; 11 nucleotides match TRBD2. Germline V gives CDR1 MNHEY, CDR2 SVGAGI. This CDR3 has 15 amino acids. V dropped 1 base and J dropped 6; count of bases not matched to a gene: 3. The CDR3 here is CASSYWPSGGDTQYF. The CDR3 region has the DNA TGTGCCAGCAGTTACTGGCCTAGCGGGGGGGATACGCAGTATTTT.

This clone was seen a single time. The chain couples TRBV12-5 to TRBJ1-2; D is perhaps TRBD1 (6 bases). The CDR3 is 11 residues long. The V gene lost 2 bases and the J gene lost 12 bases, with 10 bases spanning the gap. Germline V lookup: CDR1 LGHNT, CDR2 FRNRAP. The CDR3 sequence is CASGLYGQNTF. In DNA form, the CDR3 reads TGTGCTAGTGGTTTGTATGGACAGAACACCTTC.

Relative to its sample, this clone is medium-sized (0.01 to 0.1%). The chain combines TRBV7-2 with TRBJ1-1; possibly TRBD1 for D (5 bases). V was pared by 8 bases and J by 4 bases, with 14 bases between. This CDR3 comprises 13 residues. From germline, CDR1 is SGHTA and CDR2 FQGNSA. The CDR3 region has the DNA TGTGCCAGCGGGGCTGATAGGATCACTGAAGCTTTCTTT. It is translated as CASGADRITEAFF. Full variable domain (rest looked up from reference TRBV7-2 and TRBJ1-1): GAGVSQSPSNKVTEKGKDVELRCDPISGHTALYWYRQSLGQGLEFLIYFQGNSAPDKSGLPSDRFSAERTGGSVSTLTIQRTQQEDSAVYLCASGADRITEAFFGQGTRLTVV.

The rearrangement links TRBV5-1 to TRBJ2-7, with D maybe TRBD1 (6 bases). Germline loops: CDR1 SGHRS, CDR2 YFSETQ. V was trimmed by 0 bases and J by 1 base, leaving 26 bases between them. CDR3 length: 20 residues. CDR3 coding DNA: TGCGCCAGCAGCTTGGGGGGATTGGCAACCTGGACAGTGCAATCCTACGAGCAGTACTTC. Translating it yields CASSLGGLATWTVQSYEQYF.

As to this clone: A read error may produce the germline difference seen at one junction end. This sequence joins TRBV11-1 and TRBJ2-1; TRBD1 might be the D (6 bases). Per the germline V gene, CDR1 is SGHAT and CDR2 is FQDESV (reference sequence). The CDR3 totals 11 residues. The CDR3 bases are TGTGCCAGCAGCTTAGGGTCAGAGGGGGTCTTC. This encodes CASSLGSEGVF.

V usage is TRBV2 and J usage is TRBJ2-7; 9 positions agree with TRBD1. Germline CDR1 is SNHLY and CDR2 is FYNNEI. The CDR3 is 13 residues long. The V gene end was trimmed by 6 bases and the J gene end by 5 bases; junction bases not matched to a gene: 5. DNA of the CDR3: TGTGCCAGCAGGTACAGGGGGCTCGACGAGCAGTACTTC. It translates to CASRYRGLDEQYF.

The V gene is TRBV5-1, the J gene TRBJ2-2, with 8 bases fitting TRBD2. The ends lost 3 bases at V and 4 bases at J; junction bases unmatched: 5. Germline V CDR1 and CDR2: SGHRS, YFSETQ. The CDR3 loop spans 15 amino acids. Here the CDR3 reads CASSSTGGFTGELFF. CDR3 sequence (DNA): TGCGCCAGCAGCTCTACGGGGGGGTTCACCGGGGAGCTGTTTTTT. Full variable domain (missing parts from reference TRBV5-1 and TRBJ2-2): KAGVTQTPRYLIKTRGQQVTLSCSPISGHRSVSWYQQTPGQGLQFLFEYFSETQRNKGNFPGRFSGRQFSNSRSEMNVSTLELGDSALYLCASSSTGGFTGELFFGEGSRLTVL.

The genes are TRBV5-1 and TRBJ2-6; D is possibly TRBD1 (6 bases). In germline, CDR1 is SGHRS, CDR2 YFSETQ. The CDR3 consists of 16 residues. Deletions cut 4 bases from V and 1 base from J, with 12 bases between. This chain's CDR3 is CASSGGLGSGANVLTF. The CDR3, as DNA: TGCGCCAGCAGCGGGGGCTTGGGATCTGGGGCCAACGTCCTGACTTTC.

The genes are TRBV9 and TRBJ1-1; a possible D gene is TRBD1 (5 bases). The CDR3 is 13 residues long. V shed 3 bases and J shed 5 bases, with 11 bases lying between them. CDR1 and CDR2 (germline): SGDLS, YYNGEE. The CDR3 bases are TGTGCCAGCAGCGGCGGGGGATGGACTGAAGCTTTCTTT. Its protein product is CASSGGGWTEAFF.

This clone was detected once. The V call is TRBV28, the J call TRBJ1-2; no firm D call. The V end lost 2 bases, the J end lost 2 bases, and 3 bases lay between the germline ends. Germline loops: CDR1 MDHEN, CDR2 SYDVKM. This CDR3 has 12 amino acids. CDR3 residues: CASSLRNYGYTF. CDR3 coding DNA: TGTGCCAGCAGTTTACGGAACTATGGCTACACCTTC.

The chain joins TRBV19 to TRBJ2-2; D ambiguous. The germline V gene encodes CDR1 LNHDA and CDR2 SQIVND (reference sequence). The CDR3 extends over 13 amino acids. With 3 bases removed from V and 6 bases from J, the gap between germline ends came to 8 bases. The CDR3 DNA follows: TGTGCCAGTAGTATGGTCTATCCCGGGGAGCTGTTTTTT. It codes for CASSMVYPGELFF.

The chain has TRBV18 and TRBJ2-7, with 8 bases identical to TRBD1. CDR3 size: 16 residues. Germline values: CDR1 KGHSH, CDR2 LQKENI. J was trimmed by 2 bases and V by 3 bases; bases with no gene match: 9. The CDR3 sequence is CASSPLGQGTTYEQYF. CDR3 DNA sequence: TGTGCCAGCTCACCTCTCGGACAGGGAACGACCTACGAGCAGTACTTC.

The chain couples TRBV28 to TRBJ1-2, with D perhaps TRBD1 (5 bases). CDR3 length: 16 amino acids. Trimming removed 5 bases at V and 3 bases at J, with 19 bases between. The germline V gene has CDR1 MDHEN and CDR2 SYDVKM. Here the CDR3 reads CASSTIRRGVDYGYTF. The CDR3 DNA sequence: TGTGCCAGCAGTACTATCAGGAGGGGTGTCGACTATGGCTACACCTTC.

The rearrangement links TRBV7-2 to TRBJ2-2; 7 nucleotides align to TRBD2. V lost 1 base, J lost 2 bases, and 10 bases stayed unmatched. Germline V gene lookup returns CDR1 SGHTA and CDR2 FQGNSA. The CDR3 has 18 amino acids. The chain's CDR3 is CASSLGVWGGVNTGELFF. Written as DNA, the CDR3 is TGTGCCAGCAGCTTAGGGGTTTGGGGAGGGGTAAACACCGGGGAGCTGTTTTTT.

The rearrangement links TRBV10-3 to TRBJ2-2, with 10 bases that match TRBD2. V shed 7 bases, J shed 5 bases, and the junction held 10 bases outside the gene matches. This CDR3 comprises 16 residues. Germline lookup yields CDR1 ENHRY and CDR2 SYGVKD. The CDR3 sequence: CAIKGLAGEYTGELFF. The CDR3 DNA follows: TGTGCCATCAAGGGGCTAGCGGGAGAGTATACCGGGGAGCTGTTTTTT.

This CDR3 is CASSGGVPYEQYF. In DNA, the CDR3 is TGTGCCAGCTCCGGGGGGGTTCCCTACGAGCAGTACTTC. This chain uses TRBV27 with TRBJ2-7; TRBD2 aligns across 8 bases. This CDR3 comprises 13 residues. V lost 8 bases and J lost 2; bases outside the gene matches: 5. Germline V lookup: CDR1 MNHEY, CDR2 SMNVEV (reference sequence).

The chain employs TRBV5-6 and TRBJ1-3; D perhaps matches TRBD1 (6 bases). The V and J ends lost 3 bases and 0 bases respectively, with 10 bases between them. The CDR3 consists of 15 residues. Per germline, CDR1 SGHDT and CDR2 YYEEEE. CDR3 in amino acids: CASSSQTGSGNTIYF. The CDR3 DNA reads TGTGCCAGCAGCTCCCAGACAGGCTCTGGAAACACCATATATTTT.

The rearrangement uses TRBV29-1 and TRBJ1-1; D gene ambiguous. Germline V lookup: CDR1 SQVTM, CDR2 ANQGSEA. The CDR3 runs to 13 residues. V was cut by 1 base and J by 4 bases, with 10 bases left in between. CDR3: CSVEGWTGTEAFF. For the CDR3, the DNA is TGCAGCGTTGAAGGGTGGACGGGCACTGAAGCTTTCTTT.